A selection of T cell receptor beta chains follows, all from one sample in a study of cytomegalovirus exposure and HLA in healthy donors. Sequenced by immunoSEQ multiplex PCR; TCRdb stores in-frame clones only, minus some. The table records 150,000 to 200,000 clones, approximately 82% of them present only once. The sample taken for sequencing was PBMCs. All receptors come from a man aged 18 to 30 in good health and CMV-seropositive. Both conserved end residues are part of each CDR3. The order of the fields is J gene, D gene, clone size, V gene, CDR3 DNA, CDR3 protein. The D gene is left open where the match is weak. Clone size appears in some rows only: once, few, many, or a class for an expanded clone.

TRBJ1-2	TRBD1	NA	TRBV27	TGTGCCAGCAGTCCACCACGGACAGGGGGCGCGGACTATGGCTACACCTTC	CASSPPRTGGADYGYTF
TRBJ2-7	TRBD2	NA	TRBV5-4	TGTGCCAGCAGTACTTGGTCAGGTCAACCGGGACTAGTCGAATACGAGCAGTACTTC	CASSTWSGQPGLVEYEQYF
TRBJ2-3	NA	NA	TRBV28	TGTGCCAGCATTGCAGATAGCACAGATACGCAGTATTTT	CASIADSTDTQYF
TRBJ2-5	NA	few	TRBV28	TGTGCCAGTAGACTCGGGGGGCGGGTAGAGACCCAGTACTTC	CASRLGGRVETQYF
TRBJ1-2	NA	NA	TRBV6-1	TGTGCCAGCAGTGAGGTCCCCCCAGGGACCTTC	CASSEVPPGTF
TRBJ2-3	TRBD2	NA	TRBV19	TGTGCCAGTAGTAAACTCATTGGGGGTGTTACTAGCGGAGGCACAGATACGCAGTATTTT	CASSKLIGGVTSGGTDTQYF
TRBJ2-7	NA	NA	TRBV27	TGTGCCAGCAGGACAACAGGGATCGTTAACTACGAGCAGTACTTC	CASRTTGIVNYEQYF
TRBJ2-7	NA	NA	TRBV19	TGTGCCAGTAGTACCCTGGACAGTCCCTCCGGCGAGCAGTACTTC	CASSTLDSPSGEQYF
TRBJ2-7	NA	few	TRBV4-2	TGTGCCAGCAGCCAAGATAGTCTAGAGATCTACGAGCAGTACTTC	CASSQDSLEIYEQYF
TRBJ1-1	TRBD1	NA	TRBV6-1	TGTGCCAGCAGAGTGTCACAGGGGGGAGGCACTGAAGCTTTCTTT	CASRVSQGGGTEAFF
TRBJ1-1	NA	NA	TRBV30	TGTGCCTCTTGGACTAAGATGAACACTGAAGCTTTCTTT	CASWTKMNTEAFF
TRBJ2-7	NA	NA	TRBV25-1	TGTGCCAGCAGTGCCTCATCGCAAATAGGGGGACGCGAACAGTACTTC	CASSASSQIGGREQYF